This entry is about one T cell receptor beta chain. This entry belongs to a study of blood T cell repertoires in COVID-19. Whole-study context: Both acute and convalescent COVID-19 samples were obtained from the United States, Italy and Spain. T cells, B-cell-depleted T cells, or PBMCs provided the cDNA or gDNA that served as material.

Germline V gene data show CDR1 as SGDLS and CDR2 as YYNGEE. With 0 bases removed from V and 2 bases from J, the gap between germline ends came to 9 bases. The CDR3 is made up of 15 amino acids. As originally analysed: Cell counts per sample came from amplifying reference gene primers. Sequencing was performed with immunoSEQ multiplex PCR; in TCRdb, only in-frame clones are kept and a portion is missing. For V, J and clone size, that table is used; D and trimming come from the DNA. The sample carries 60,000 to 70,000 clones, 91% recorded once. The receptor's source is a human donor with active COVID-19. The donor label of this sample is uncertain. Sample: peripheral blood. The rearrangement uses TRBV9 and TRBJ2-1; no reliable D call. CDR3 region: CASSVGSVAYNEQFF. The CDR3 DNA follows: TGTGCCAGCAGCGTAGGTTCGGTCGCCTACAATGAGCAGTTCTTC.